The 25 T cell receptor beta chains given below trace back to one sample, sequenced in a study of T-cell memory formation after mild COVID-19 (TCRdb year 2021). The receptor library was made with 5' RACE. Sequenced using an Illumina NovaSeq 6000. Through fastp at Q25 and MiXCR, TCRdb rebuilt clones from the public reads, retaining in-frame beta chains. Entries are consolidated by CDR3 protein sequence, retaining the most common genes and DNA. The sample data list about 430,000 distinct CDR3 sequences, and around 17% of these were observed just once. The top ten hold about 22% of the sample. Sequenced input: PBMCs or a T cell subset sorted from them (not recorded which). Receptors originate from a man between 18 and 29 years old who had mild COVID-19 (a few samples of this study predate the infection). The sample titles of this study are shuffled in the database, so cell type and time point are left out; the donor was told from shared clones.

The rearrangement links TRBV18 to TRBJ1-5; 8 bases match TRBD1. The CDR3 length is 15 residues. With 5 bases clipped from V and 2 bases from J, the junction kept 5 bases outside the gene matches. The V gene's germline CDR1 is KGHSH and CDR2 LQKENI. CDR3 nucleotide sequence: TGTGCCAGCTCAGCGACAGGGGCTGGCAATCAGCCCCAGCATTTT. It is translated as CASSATGAGNQPQHF.

V gene TRBV12-3 or TRBV12-4 combines with J gene TRBJ1-2, with TRBD1 as a possible D gene (6 bases). Trimming removed 6 bases from V and 0 bases from J, with 20 bases in between. There are 17 residues in the CDR3. CDR3 DNA: TGTGCCAGCAGCCGCGGGCCATACAGGGACTCTAACTATGGCTACACCTTC. Encoded protein: CASSRGPYRDSNYGYTF.

The V and J genes are TRBV29-1 and TRBJ2-2; 7 positions match TRBD1. Trimming took 3 bases from V and 4 from J; bases not matched to a gene: 5. Germline V gene sequence: CDR1 SQVTM, CDR2 ANQGSEA. The CDR3 totals 14 residues. The CDR3 nucleotides read TGCAGCGTTGAGGTACAGGGGACCACCGGGGAGCTGTTTTTT. It yields the protein CSVEVQGTTGELFF.

This clonotype was seen only a few times. This sequence joins TRBV6-6 and TRBJ2-7; D remains unclear. The CDR3 sequence is 14 residues long. V was shortened by 7 bases and J by 5 bases, with 18 bases between the two germline ends. Germline V gene sequence: CDR1 MNHNY, CDR2 SVGAGI (reference sequence). This chain's CDR3 is CASTHPAQSHEQYF. CDR3 in DNA: TGTGCCAGCACCCACCCCGCGCAGTCCCACGAGCAGTACTTC.

The chain recombines TRBV3-1 with TRBJ2-1, with D perhaps matching TRBD1 or TRBD2 (5 bases each). Trimming left V 4 bases short and J 9 bases short, with 19 bases between. From germline, CDR1 is LGHDT and CDR2 YNNKEL (reference sequence). There are 15 residues in the CDR3. Here the CDR3 reads CASSPPGLSTSEQFF. The CDR3 bases are TGTGCCAGCAGCCCCCCAGGGTTGTCCACTAGTGAGCAGTTCTTC.

This chain joins TRBV7-9 and TRBJ2-6, with unresolved D. This CDR3 is 14 amino acids long. CDR1 is SEHNR and CDR2 is FQNEAQ in the germline V gene (reference sequence). V was pared by 8 bases and J by 0 bases, with 8 bases between. CDR3 loop: CASLVISGANVLTF. In DNA form, the CDR3 reads TGTGCCAGCCTAGTTATCTCTGGGGCCAACGTCCTGACTTTC.

This rearrangement joins TRBV13 to TRBJ2-3, with D tentatively TRBD2 (5 bases). This CDR3 is built from 15 residues. V gave up 0 bases and J gave up 4 bases, with 11 bases separating them. Germline CDR1 reads PRHDT; CDR2 reads FYEKMQ (reference sequence). This CDR3 is CASSLGGGGPDTQYF. In DNA, the CDR3 is TGTGCCAGCAGCTTAGGAGGAGGAGGCCCAGATACGCAGTATTTT.

CDR3 amino acids: CASSTTRQGRYTEAFF. CDR3 in DNA: TGTGCCAGCAGCACTACGAGACAGGGAAGGTACACTGAAGCTTTCTTT. This chain joins TRBV11-1 and TRBJ1-1, with 7 bases matching TRBD1. V shed 5 bases and J 3 bases; nucleotides not matched to a gene: 12. CDR1 and CDR2 from the germline V gene are SGHAT and FQDESV (reference sequence). This CDR3 region has 16 residues.

This clonotype was observed many times. This chain connects TRBV28 to TRBJ1-6; D not certain. Germline CDR1 MDHEN, CDR2 SYDVKM. The V gene lost 5 bases and the J gene lost 9 bases, with 11 bases spanning the gap. The CDR3 extends over 13 amino acids. The CDR3 reads CASSPRFLSPLHF. The CDR3 DNA follows: TGTGCCAGCAGTCCCCGTTTTCTTTCACCCCTCCACTTT.

The CDR3 DNA sequence: TGTGCCAGCAGCGTAGCTCCGTTTTCAGATGAGCAGTTCTTC. Residues: CASSVAPFSDEQFF. The gene calls are TRBV9 and TRBJ2-1, with D unresolved. Germline V gene lookup returns CDR1 SGDLS and CDR2 YYNGEE. Trimming cost V 0 bases and J 8 bases, with 12 bases left between them. The CDR3 length is 14 residues. The whole variable domain, remainder taken from reference TRBV9 and TRBJ2-1, is DSGVTQTPKHLITATGQRVTLRCSPRSGDLSVYWYQQSLDQGLQFLIQYYNGEERAKGNILERFSAQQFPDLHSELNLSSLELGDSALYFCASSVAPFSDEQFFGPGTRLTVL.

This clonotype was counted a few times. V gene TRBV14 combines with J gene TRBJ1-4, with TRBD1 matching over 11 bases. The CDR3 is made up of 16 amino acids. The germline gives CDR1 SGHDN, CDR2 FVKESK. V trimming: 6 bases; J trimming: 5 bases; junction bases outside the gene matches: 8. In nucleotides, the CDR3 is TGTGCCAGCAGAACCGGACAGGGGGCGAGGAATGAAAAACTGTTTTTT. It translates to CASRTGQGARNEKLFF.

V is TRBV6-5 and J is TRBJ2-6; 7 nucleotides line up with TRBD1. V trimming: 9 bases; J trimming: 2 bases; junction bases outside the gene matches: 10. Germline V gene lookup returns CDR1 MNHEY and CDR2 SVGAGI. CDR3 length: 16 amino acids. The CDR3 loop reads CASSGGLGTGANVLTF. The CDR3 region has the DNA TGTGCCAGTTCAGGGGGTTTGGGGACTGGGGCCAACGTCCTGACTTTC.

This clonotype appeared many times. The rearrangement joins TRBV5-1 to TRBJ1-2; D might be TRBD1 (5 bases). Per the germline V gene, CDR1 is SGHRS and CDR2 is YFSETQ. The CDR3 has 13 amino acids. Trimming shortened V by 0 bases and J by 7 bases, and 10 bases separated the two germline ends. Here the CDR3 reads CASSLEGAGGYTF. CDR3 coding DNA: TGCGCCAGCAGCTTGGAAGGGGCCGGTGGCTACACCTTC.

This clonotype was counted a few times. The rearrangement uses TRBV19 and TRBJ2-7, with 9 positions matching TRBD1. Trimming at V came to 5 bases and at J to 1 base, leaving 9 bases not matched to a gene. The CDR3 covers 16 residues. Germline V gene data show CDR1 as LNHDA and CDR2 as SQIVND (reference sequence). The CDR3 region is CASSPLTGGASYEQYF. The CDR3 DNA is TGTGCCAGTAGTCCCCTCACAGGGGGCGCATCCTACGAGCAGTACTTC.

The chain carries TRBV7-3 and TRBJ2-3, with D unclear. V was shortened by 5 bases and J by 6 bases, with 12 bases between the two germline ends. The CDR3 extends over 13 amino acids. CDR1 is SGHTA, CDR2 FQGTGA, per germline. CDR3 amino acids: CASSRVTGDTQYF. CDR3 DNA sequence: TGTGCCAGCAGCCGGGTCACCGGGGATACGCAGTATTTT.

J is TRBJ1-4 and V is TRBV5-1; D remains ambiguous. Per the germline V gene, CDR1 is SGHRS and CDR2 is YFSETQ. The V gene lost 1 base and the J gene lost 8 bases, with 15 bases spanning the gap. The CDR3 is 15 amino acids. In DNA, the CDR3 is TGCGCCAGCAGCTTGATACCGGGTCCAGGCGAAAAACTGTTTTTT. It yields the protein CASSLIPGPGEKLFF.

This clonotype was picked up a small number of times. The chain's CDR3 is CASSSPRDTEAFF. CDR3 DNA sequence: TGTGCCAGCAGCTCTCCCCGGGACACTGAAGCTTTCTTT. The chain combines TRBV6-2 or TRBV6-3 with TRBJ1-1; no firm D call. CDR1 and CDR2 from the germline V gene are MNHEY and SVGEGT. V was shortened by 6 bases and J by 3 bases, with 11 bases between the two germline ends. The CDR3 sequence is 13 residues long.

V is TRBV28 and J is TRBJ1-4; D not resolved. Per the germline V gene, CDR1 is MDHEN and CDR2 is SYDVKM. V shed 2 bases and J shed 8 bases, with 6 bases lying between them. The length of the CDR3 is 12 residues. The CDR3 sequence is CASSLVEEKLFF. CDR3 sequence (DNA): TGTGCCAGCAGTTTAGTGGAGGAAAAACTGTTTTTT.

This clonotype was seen a few times. The V call is TRBV7-2, the J call TRBJ2-6; TRBD2 aligns across 7 bases. V gave up 2 bases and J gave up 4 bases; unmatched junction bases: 8. The CDR3 runs to 17 residues. Germline lookup yields CDR1 SGHTA and CDR2 FQGNSA. The CDR3 sequence is CASSLLQRGAGANVLTF. CDR3 DNA: TGTGCCAGCAGCTTATTACAGCGGGGAGCCGGGGCCAACGTCCTGACTTTC. The full variable domain, completed using reference TRBV7-2 and TRBJ2-6, is GAGVSQSPSNKVTEKGKDVELRCDPISGHTALYWYRQSLGQGLEFLIYFQGNSAPDKSGLPSDRFSAERTGGSVSTLTIQRTQQEDSAVYLCASSLLQRGAGANVLTFGAGSRLTVL.

This rearrangement joins TRBV18 to TRBJ2-2; D assignment may be TRBD1 or TRBD2 (5 bases each). CDR3 size: 13 residues. V lost 0 bases, J lost 6 bases, and 5 bases lay in between. Germline assignment: CDR1 KGHSH and CDR2 LQKENI. The CDR3 is CASSPPGAGELFF. CDR3 sequence (DNA): TGTGCCAGCTCACCACCGGGGGCCGGGGAGCTGTTTTTT.

This clonotype was detected only a few times. This sequence joins TRBV6-5 and TRBJ1-1, with a weak D call TRBD1 (5 bases). The CDR3 spans 14 residues. The germline V and J ends were trimmed by 7 bases and 1 base, with 13 bases remaining between them. CDR1 is MNHEY, CDR2 SVGAGI, per germline. The CDR3 DNA is TGTGCCAGCATTAAAGACGGGGGGAACACTGAAGCTTTCTTT. Its protein product is CASIKDGGNTEAFF.

J is TRBJ2-3 and V is TRBV7-9, with 7 bases identical to TRBD2. The V gene's germline CDR1 is SEHNR and CDR2 FQNEAQ (reference sequence). The CDR3 is made up of 15 amino acids. Germline trimming cut 7 bases from V and 2 bases from J; bases unmatched to any gene: 9. The CDR3 protein is CASTLGGRHTDTQYF. In DNA form, the CDR3 reads TGTGCCAGCACCCTCGGGGGGAGGCACACAGATACGCAGTATTTT.

This clonotype was counted between two and nine times. The genes are TRBV2 and TRBJ2-6; tentative D call: TRBD2 (6 bases). With 7 bases removed from V and 4 bases from J, the gap between germline ends came to 14 bases. The CDR3 covers 15 residues. Germline V CDR1 and CDR2: SNHLY, FYNNEI. The CDR3 reads CASTLEGPGANVLTF. CDR3 sequence (DNA): TGTGCCAGCACTTTGGAGGGACCCGGGGCCAACGTCCTGACTTTC.

The V gene is TRBV7-2, the J gene TRBJ1-1; D remains unclear. The CDR3 covers 16 residues. CDR1 is SGHTA and CDR2 is FQGNSA in the germline V gene. V shed 2 bases and J shed 4 bases, with 17 bases lying between them. Here the CDR3 reads CASSLSVPGWGTEAFF. Written as DNA, the CDR3 is TGTGCCAGCAGCTTATCGGTCCCGGGTTGGGGCACTGAAGCTTTCTTT.

This clonotype was seen repeatedly, ten times or more. Here the CDR3 DNA reads TGCGCCAGCAGCTTGGGGGCCAATCAGCCCCAGCATTTT. Amino acids: CASSLGANQPQHF. V gene TRBV5-1 combines with J gene TRBJ1-5; D is unresolved. The CDR3 loop spans 13 amino acids. Trimming left V 0 bases short and J 3 bases short, with 4 bases between. Per the germline V gene, CDR1 is SGHRS and CDR2 is YFSETQ. The whole variable domain, filled in from reference TRBV5-1 and TRBJ1-5, reads KAGVTQTPRYLIKTRGQQVTLSCSPISGHRSVSWYQQTPGQGLQFLFEYFSETQRNKGNFPGRFSGRQFSNSRSEMNVSTLELGDSALYLCASSLGANQPQHFGDGTRLSIL.